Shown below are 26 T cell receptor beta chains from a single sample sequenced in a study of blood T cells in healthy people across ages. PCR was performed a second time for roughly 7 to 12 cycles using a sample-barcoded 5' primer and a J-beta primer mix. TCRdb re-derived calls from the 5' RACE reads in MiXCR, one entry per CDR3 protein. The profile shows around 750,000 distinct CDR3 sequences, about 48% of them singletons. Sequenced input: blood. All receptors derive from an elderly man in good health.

The CDR3 protein is CASSDRGITEAFF. The CDR3 DNA reads TGTGCCAGCAGTGACAGGGGAATCACTGAAGCTTTCTTT. V usage is TRBV2 and J usage is TRBJ1-1; D may be TRBD1 (6 bases). CDR1 SNHLY and CDR2 FYNNEI come from the germline V gene. Deletions cut 3 bases from V and 4 bases from J, with 9 bases between. The CDR3 sequence is 13 residues long.

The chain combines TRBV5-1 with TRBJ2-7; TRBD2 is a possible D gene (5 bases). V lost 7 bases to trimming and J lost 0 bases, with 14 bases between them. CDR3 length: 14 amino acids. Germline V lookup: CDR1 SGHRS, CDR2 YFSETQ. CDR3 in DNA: TGCGCCAGCTCCCCGCGAGAGGGCTCCTACGAGCAGTACTTC. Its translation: CASSPREGSYEQYF.

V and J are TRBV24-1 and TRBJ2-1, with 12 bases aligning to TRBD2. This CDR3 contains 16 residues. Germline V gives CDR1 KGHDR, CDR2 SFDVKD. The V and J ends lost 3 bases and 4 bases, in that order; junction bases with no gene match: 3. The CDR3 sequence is CATSDQGLAGYNEQFF. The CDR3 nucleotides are TGTGCCACCAGTGATCAAGGACTAGCGGGGTACAATGAGCAGTTCTTC.

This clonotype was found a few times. The CDR3 loop reads CASGVTEAFF. In DNA form, the CDR3 reads TGTGCCAGCGGCGTCACTGAAGCTTTCTTT. V usage is TRBV3-1 and J usage is TRBJ1-1; D remains ambiguous. The germline CDR1 and CDR2 sequences are LGHDT and YNNKEL (reference sequence). The CDR3 totals 10 residues. Trimming removed 8 bases from V and 4 bases from J, with 5 bases in between.

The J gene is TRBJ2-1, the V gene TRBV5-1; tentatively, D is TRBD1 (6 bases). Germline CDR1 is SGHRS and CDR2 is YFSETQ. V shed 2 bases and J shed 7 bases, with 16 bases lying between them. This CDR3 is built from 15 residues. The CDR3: CASSFDGGAGNEQFF. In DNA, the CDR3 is TGCGCCAGCAGCTTTGATGGGGGCGCAGGGAATGAGCAGTTCTTC.

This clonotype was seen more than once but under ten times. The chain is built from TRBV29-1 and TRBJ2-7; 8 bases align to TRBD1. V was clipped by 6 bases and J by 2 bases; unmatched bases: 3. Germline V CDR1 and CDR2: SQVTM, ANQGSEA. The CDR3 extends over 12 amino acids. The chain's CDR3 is CSVRQGTYEQYF. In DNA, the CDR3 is TGCAGCGTAAGACAGGGGACCTACGAGCAGTACTTC.

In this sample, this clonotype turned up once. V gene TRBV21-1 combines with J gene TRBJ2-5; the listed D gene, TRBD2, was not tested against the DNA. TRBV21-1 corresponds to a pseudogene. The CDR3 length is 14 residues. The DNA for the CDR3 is TGTGCCAGCAGCAAAGGCGGGAGGCGAGAGACCCAGTACTTC. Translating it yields CASSKGGRRETQYF.

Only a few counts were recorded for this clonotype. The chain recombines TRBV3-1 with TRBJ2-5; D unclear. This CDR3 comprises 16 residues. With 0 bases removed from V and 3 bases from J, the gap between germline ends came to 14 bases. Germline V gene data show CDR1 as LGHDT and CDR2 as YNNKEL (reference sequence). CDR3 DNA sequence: TGTGCCAGCAGCCAAGACGGAGTGACACCTAAAGAGACCCAGTACTTC. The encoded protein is CASSQDGVTPKETQYF.

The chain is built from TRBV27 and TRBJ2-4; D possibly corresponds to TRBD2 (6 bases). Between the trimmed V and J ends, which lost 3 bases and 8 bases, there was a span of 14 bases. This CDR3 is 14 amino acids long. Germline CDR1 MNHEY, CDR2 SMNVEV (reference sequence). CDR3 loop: CASSFYGGGDIQYF. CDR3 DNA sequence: TGTGCCAGCAGTTTTTATGGGGGAGGCGACATTCAGTACTTC.

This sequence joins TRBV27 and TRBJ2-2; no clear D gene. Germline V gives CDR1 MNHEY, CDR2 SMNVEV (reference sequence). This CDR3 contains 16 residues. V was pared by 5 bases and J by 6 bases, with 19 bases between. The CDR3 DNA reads TGTGCCAGCAGTACCCCGACCAGAAATAAACCCGGGGAGCTGTTTTTT. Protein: CASSTPTRNKPGELFF.

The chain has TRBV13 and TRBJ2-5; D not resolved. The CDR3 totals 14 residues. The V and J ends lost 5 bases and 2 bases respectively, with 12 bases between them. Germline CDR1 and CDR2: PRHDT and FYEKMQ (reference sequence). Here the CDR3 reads CASSPSHNQETQYF. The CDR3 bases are TGTGCCAGCAGCCCCTCCCATAATCAAGAGACCCAGTACTTC. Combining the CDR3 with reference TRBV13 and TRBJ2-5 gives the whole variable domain AAGVIQSPRHLIKEKRETATLKCYPIPRHDTVYWYQQGPGQDPQFLISFYEKMQSDKGSIPDRFSAQQFSDYHSELNMSSLELGDSALYFCASSPSHNQETQYFGPGTRLLVL.

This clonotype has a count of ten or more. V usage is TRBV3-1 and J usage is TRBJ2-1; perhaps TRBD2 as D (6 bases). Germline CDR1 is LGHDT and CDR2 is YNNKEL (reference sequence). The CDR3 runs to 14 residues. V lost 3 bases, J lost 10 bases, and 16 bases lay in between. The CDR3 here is CASSHRRLAREQFF. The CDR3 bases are TGTGCCAGCAGCCACCGCCGGCTAGCGCGCGAGCAGTTCTTC.

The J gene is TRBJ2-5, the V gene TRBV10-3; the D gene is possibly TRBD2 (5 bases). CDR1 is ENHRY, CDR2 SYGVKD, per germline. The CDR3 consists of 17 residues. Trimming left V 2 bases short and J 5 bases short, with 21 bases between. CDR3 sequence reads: CAISETERTGLPETQYF. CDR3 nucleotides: TGTGCCATCAGTGAGACTGAGCGGACCGGCCTCCCGGAGACCCAGTACTTC.

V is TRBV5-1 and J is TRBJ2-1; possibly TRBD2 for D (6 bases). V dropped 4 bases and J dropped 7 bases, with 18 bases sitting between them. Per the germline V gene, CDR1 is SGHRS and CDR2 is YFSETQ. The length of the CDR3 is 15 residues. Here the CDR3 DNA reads TGCGCCAGCAGCCCGGTGGTCAGGGACTCGAATGAGCAGTTCTTC. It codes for CASSPVVRDSNEQFF.

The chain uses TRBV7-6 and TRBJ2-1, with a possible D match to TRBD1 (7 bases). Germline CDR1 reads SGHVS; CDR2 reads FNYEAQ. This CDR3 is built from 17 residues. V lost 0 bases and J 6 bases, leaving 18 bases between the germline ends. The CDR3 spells CASSLALVAGGLNEQFF. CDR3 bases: TGTGCCAGCAGCTTAGCGCTGGTAGCAGGGGGGCTCAATGAGCAGTTCTTC.

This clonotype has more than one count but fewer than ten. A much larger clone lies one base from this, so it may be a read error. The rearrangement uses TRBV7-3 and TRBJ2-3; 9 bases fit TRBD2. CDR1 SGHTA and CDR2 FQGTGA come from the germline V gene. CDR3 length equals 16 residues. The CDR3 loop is CACSPAASGTTDTQYF. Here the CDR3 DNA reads TGTGCCTGCAGCCCGGCGGCTAGCGGGACCACAGATACGCAGTATTTT.

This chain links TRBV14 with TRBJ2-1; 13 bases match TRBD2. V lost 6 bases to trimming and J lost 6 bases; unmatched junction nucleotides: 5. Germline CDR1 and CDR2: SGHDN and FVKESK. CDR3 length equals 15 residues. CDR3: CASRAGTSGTNEQFF. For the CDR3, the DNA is TGTGCCAGCAGGGCCGGGACTAGCGGGACCAATGAGCAGTTCTTC.

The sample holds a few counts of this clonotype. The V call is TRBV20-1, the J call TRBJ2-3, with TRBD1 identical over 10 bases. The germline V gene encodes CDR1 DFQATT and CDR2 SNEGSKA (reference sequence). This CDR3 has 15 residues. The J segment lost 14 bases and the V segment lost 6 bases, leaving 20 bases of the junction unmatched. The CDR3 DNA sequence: TGCAGTGCCGATCGGGACAGGGGAGGGATCAGATACGCGTATTTT. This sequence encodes CSADRDRGGIRYAYF.

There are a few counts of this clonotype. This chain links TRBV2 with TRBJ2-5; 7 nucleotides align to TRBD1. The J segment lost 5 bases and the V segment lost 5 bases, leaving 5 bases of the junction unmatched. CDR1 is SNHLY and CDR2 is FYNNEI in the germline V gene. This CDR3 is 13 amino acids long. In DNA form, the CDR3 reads TGTGCCAGCAGTAACAGGGGTCGGGAGACCCAGTACTTC. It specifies CASSNRGRETQYF.

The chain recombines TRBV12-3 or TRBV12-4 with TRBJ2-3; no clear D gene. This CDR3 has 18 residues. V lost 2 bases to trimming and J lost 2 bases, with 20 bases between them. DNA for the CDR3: TGTGCCAGCAGTTTAACTGGGGATGGTTGGAAGGACACAGATACGCAGTATTTT. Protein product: CASSLTGDGWKDTDTQYF.

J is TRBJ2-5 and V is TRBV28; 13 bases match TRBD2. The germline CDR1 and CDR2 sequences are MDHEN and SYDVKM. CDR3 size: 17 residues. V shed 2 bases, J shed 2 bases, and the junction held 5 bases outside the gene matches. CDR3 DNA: TGTGCCAGCAGTTTAAGGGGACTAGCGGGAAAACAAGAGACCCAGTACTTC. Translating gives CASSLRGLAGKQETQYF.

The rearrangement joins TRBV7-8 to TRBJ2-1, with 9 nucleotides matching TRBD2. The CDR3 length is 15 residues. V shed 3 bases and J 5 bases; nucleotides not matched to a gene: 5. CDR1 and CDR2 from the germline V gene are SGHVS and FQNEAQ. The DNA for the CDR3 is TGTGCCAGCAGCTTGCGGGAGGGCCTGAACAATGAGCAGTTCTTC. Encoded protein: CASSLREGLNNEQFF.

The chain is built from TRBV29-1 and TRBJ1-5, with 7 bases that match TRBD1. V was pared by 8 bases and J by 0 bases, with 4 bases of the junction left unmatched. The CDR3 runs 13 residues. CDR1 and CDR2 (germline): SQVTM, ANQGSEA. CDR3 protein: CSISGGSNQPQHF. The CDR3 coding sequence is TGCAGCATCTCAGGGGGTAGCAATCAGCCCCAGCATTTT. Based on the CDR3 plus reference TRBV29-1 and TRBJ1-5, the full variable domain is SAVISQKPSRDICQRGTSLTIQCQVDSQVTMMFWYRQQPGQSLTLIATANQGSEATYESGFVIDKFPISRPNLTFSTLTVSNMSPEDSSIYLCSISGGSNQPQHFGDGTRLSIL.

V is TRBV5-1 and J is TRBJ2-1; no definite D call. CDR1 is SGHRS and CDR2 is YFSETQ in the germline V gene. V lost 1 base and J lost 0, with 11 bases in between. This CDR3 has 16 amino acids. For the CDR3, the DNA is TGCGCCAGCAGCTTGAAACTTCTTAGCTCCTACAATGAGCAGTTCTTC. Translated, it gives CASSLKLLSSYNEQFF.

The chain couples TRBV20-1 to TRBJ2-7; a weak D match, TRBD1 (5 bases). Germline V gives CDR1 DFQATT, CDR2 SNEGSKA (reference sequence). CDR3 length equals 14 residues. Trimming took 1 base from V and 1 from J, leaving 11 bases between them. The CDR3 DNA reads TGCAGTGCTAGAGTGCAGGACATATCCTACGAGCAGTACTTC. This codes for CSARVQDISYEQYF.

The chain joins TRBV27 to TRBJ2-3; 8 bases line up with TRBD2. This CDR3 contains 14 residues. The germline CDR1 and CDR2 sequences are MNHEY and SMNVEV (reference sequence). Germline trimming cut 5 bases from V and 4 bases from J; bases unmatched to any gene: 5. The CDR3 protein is CASSSGSTADTQYF. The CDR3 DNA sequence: TGTGCCAGCAGTAGCGGGAGTACCGCAGATACGCAGTATTTT.